The 5 T cell receptor beta chains below were found in one sample sequenced in a study of T cells in Graves' hyperthyroidism and ophthalmopathy. Amplified regions were TCR beta CDR3 sequences from RNA transcripts. Initially, a first-round RT-PCR of the TCR CDR3 employed the HTBI primer set. Using its own MiXCR run on the multiplex PCR reads, TCRdb lists one record per CDR3 protein. The sample comprises hundreds of thousands of distinct CDR3 sequences, 14% to 15% of which are singletons, and around 4% rests with the top ten. The sample was blood. The receptors come from a middle-aged woman with Graves' ophthalmopathy.

This clonotype was recorded at least ten times. CDR3 DNA: TGTGCCAGCAGCGGGAGGGCCCCCAAAAACATTCAGTACTTC. Translation: CASSGRAPKNIQYF. This chain joins TRBV28 and TRBJ2-4; TRBD2 agrees at 8 bases. The V and J ends lost 6 bases and 2 bases, in that order; junction bases with no gene match: 3. Germline CDR1 is MDHEN and CDR2 is SYDVKM. The CDR3 sequence is 14 residues long.

This clonotype was seen repeatedly, ten times or more. The rearrangement links TRBV28 to TRBJ1-5; 7 bases fit TRBD1. Trimming at V came to 5 bases and at J to 4 bases, leaving 8 bases not matched to a gene. CDR1 and CDR2 (germline): MDHEN, SYDVKM. The CDR3 length is 15 residues. The CDR3 nucleotides read TGTGCCAGCAGTCCCGGGACAGCCAAAAATCAGCCCCAGCATTTT. Translated: CASSPGTAKNQPQHF. The entire variable domain, with the rest obtained from reference TRBV28 and TRBJ1-5, is as follows: DVKVTQSSRYLVKRTGEKVFLECVQDMDHENMFWYRQDPGLGLRLIYFSYDVKMKEKGDIPEGYSVSREKKERFSLILESASTNQTSMYLCASSPGTAKNQPQHFGDGTRLSIL.

The table lists this clonotype with many counts. The chain is built from TRBV28 and TRBJ1-2, with D unresolved. The CDR3 loop spans 11 amino acids. V was shortened by 9 bases and J by 4 bases, with 9 bases between the two germline ends. CDR1 and CDR2 from the germline V gene are MDHEN and SYDVKM. The DNA for the CDR3 is TGTGCCAGTTCAACCGTCTATGGCTACACCTTC. Its translation: CASSTVYGYTF.

This clonotype was counted ten times or more. V usage is TRBV24-1 and J usage is TRBJ2-2, with TRBD1 matching over 8 bases. The V gene end was trimmed by 9 bases and the J gene end by 2 bases; junction bases not matched to a gene: 16. This CDR3 region has 18 residues. Germline values: CDR1 KGHDR, CDR2 SFDVKD. CDR3 nucleotide sequence: TGTGCCACCGGGAGAAGGACAGGGAATTTTCTTAACACCGGGGAGCTGTTTTTT. This encodes CATGRRTGNFLNTGELFF.

This clonotype came up a few times. The gene calls are TRBV11-1 and TRBJ2-7; D tentatively fits TRBD1 or TRBD2 (6 bases each). This CDR3 has 16 residues. The germline V and J ends were trimmed by 3 bases and 5 bases, with 20 bases remaining between them. Germline V gives CDR1 SGHAT, CDR2 FQDESV (reference sequence). The CDR3 DNA is TGTGCCAGCAGCTTCGGGGGCGCGAGCGGATCCCACGAGCAGTACTTC. Protein: CASSFGGASGSHEQYF.